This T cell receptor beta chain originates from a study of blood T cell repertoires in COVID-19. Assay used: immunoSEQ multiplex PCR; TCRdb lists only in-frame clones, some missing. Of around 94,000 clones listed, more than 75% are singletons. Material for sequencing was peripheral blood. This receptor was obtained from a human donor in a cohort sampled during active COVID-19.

The DNA for the CDR3 is TGTGCCAGCAGGCCTAGGACAGGGGCAGCCTATGGCTACACCTTC. This gives the protein CASRPRTGAAYGYTF. This chain connects TRBV7-8 to TRBJ1-2, with 9 bases fitting TRBD1. Per germline, CDR1 SGHVS and CDR2 FQNEAQ. The CDR3 extends over 15 amino acids. V was pared by 6 bases and J by 4 bases, with 9 bases of the junction left unmatched.